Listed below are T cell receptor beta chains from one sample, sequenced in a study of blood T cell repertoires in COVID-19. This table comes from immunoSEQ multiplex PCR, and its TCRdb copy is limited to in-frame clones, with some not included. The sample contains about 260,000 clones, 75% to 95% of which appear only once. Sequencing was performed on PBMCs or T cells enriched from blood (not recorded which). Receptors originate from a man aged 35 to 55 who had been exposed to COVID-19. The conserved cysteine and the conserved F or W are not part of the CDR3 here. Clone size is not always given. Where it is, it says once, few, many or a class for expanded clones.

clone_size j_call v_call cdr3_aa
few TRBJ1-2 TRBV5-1 ASSITGTGDGYT
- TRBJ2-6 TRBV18 ASSPSGGIQSGANVLT
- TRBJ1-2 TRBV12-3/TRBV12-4 ASSLHSSGYT
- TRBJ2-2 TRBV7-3 ASSLTVLAGVTGELF
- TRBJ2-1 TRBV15 ATSREGGGEQF
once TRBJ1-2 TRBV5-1 ASSWGTDYGYT
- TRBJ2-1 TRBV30 AWGRGIRYNEQF
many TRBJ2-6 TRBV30 ARLSRGSGANVLT
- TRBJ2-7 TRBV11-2 ASSRTGPNEQY
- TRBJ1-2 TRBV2 ASSPTEEPYGYT
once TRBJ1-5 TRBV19 ASSVGDRPYQPQH
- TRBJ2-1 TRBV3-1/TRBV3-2 ASSQDTGGRSYNEQF
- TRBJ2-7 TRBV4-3 ASSSRDRDHEQY
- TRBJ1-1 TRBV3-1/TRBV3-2 ASSPGTGGSGTEAF
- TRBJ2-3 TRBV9 ASSVGLAGFTDTQY
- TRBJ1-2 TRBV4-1 ASSQPGGKNYGYT
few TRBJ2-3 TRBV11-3 ASRISSSTDTQY
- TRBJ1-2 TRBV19 ATSTGDYGYT
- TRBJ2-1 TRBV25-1 ASSDSQGRYNEQF
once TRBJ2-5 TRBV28 ASSFRDSQTETQY
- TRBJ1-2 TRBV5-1 ASSYTAYGYT
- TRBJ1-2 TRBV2 ASTPRGLDYGYT
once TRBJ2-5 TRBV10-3 AISERQSQETQY
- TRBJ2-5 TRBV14 ASSQGEETSGEETQY
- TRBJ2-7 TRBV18 ASSPLASANEQY
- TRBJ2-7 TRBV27 ASRPGVSGRTYEQY
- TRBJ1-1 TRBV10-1 ASSERGASTEAF
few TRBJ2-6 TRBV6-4 ASSDSHSGANVLT
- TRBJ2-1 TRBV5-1 ASSLADSSYNEQF
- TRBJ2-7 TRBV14 ASSPLWTSGSYEQY
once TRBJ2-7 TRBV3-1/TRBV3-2 ASSLKGRGTYEQY
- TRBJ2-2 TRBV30 AWTSEEYPGELF
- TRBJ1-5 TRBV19 ASSILTGRDQPQH
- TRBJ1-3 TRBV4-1 ASSSSGGSGNTIY
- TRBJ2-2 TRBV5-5 ASSLDLAGIGTGELF
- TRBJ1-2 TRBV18 ASSPPQTNYGYT
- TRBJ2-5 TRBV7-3 ASSQRVQETQY
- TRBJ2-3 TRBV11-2 ASGGGRVYTQY
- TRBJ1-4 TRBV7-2 ASSFRGDEKLF
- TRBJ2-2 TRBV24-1 ATSDPGTENTGELF
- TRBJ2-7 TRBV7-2 ASSLSGTSGSERY
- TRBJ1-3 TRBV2 ASRQISGNTIY
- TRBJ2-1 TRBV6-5 ASSYSEGAYNEQF
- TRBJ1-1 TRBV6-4 ASSPGGGSLEDTEAF
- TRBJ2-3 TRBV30 AWGRPGVADTQY
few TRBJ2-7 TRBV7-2 ASSFPPAQGREQY
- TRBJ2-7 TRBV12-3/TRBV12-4 ASSSSSYEQY
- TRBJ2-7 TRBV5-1 ASSLGDYSSYEQY
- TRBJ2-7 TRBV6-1 ASSEHLATVEQY
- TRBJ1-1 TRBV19 ASGGWGLGTEAF
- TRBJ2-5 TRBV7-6 ASSPDPRGMEETQY
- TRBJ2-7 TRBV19 ASSGTGAYEQY
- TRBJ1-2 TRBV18 ASSRHRTGEMVVGANYGYT
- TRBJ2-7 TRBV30 AWSVQQGAYEQY
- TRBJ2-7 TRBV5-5 ASSFDSPYEQY